A selection of T cell receptor beta chains follows, all from one sample in a study of T cells in Graves' hyperthyroidism and ophthalmopathy. TCRdb redid the calling of the multiplex PCR reads with MiXCR, one entry per CDR3 protein. Seen here are around 600,000 distinct CDR3 sequences, roughly 15% observed once, and the top ten hold approximately 12%. Sample: blood. These receptors originate from a woman aged 50 to 60 with Graves' ophthalmopathy. Each CDR3 is given with its conserved first and last residue. The order of the fields is D gene, clone size, J gene, V gene, CDR3 DNA, CDR3 protein. D genes are given only for firm matches. Size is omitted from some rows. Given values are once, few, many or a class for expanded clones.

-	few	TRBJ1-2	TRBV28	TGTGCCAGCAGTTCGAGCGAGTGGATAGCTAACTATGGCTACACCTTC	CASSSSEWIANYGYTF
-	-	TRBJ1-6	TRBV29-1	TGCAGCGTGGATCCGGGCGGAGGATCACCCCTCCACTTT	CSVDPGGGSPLHF
TRBD1	-	TRBJ1-2	TRBV9	TGTGCCAGCAGCGTAGGTAGCAGGGGGAACTATGGCTACACCTTC	CASSVGSRGNYGYTF
TRBD2	many	TRBJ2-5	TRBV20-1	TGCAGTGCTATCCGGGGTGGTAGCGGGATTGGGACCCAGTACTTC	CSAIRGGSGIGTQYF
-	many	TRBJ2-4	TRBV27	TGTGCCAGCAGTTCCCACGGGGATACCATTCAGTACTTC	CASSSHGDTIQYF
TRBD1	many	TRBJ1-2	TRBV29-1	TGCAGCGTTGAACCAATGGACAGGGGATATGGCTACACCTTC	CSVEPMDRGYGYTF
TRBD2	many	TRBJ2-1	TRBV2	TGTGCCAGCAGTGAGGGTCTAGCGGGAGAGGGAGAGCAGTTCTTC	CASSEGLAGEGEQFF
TRBD1	many	TRBJ2-5	TRBV12-3/TRBV12-4	TGTGCCAGCAGCGTAGGACAGGGGCTGAGAGAGACCCAGTACTTC	CASSVGQGLRETQYF
-	many	TRBJ1-3	TRBV7-2	TGTGCCAGCAGCTTAGTAAGGGAGAACACCATATATTTT	CASSLVRENTIYF
TRBD1	few	TRBJ1-4	TRBV28	TGTGCCAGCAGTTTGGACAGGGTGCAGGAAAAACTGTTTTTT	CASSLDRVQEKLFF
TRBD1	few	TRBJ2-7	TRBV29-1	TGCAGCGTCCGGGACAGGGCTCTCTACGAGCAGTACTTC	CSVRDRALYEQYF
TRBD1	many	TRBJ1-1	TRBV7-6	TGTGCCAGCAGCTTAGCTGGGACAGGGGAGACTGAAGCTTTCTTT	CASSLAGTGETEAFF
-	many	TRBJ2-7	TRBV7-2	TGTGCCAGCAGCTCGGGAGCCCCGACCTCCGAGCAGTACTTC	CASSSGAPTSEQYF
TRBD1	many	TRBJ1-2	TRBV20-1	TGCAGTGCGGCTGGGACAGCGGACCGAAATTTATATGGCTACACCTTC	CSAAGTADRNLYGYTF
-	many	TRBJ1-1	TRBV19	TGTGCCAGTAGTCTTACCCGTCTGTGGCAGGCGAACACTGAAGCTTTCTTT	CASSLTRLWQANTEAFF
-	few	TRBJ1-1	TRBV6-2/TRBV6-3	TGTGCCAGCAGGAACAGGGATTCGACTGAAGCTTCCTTT	CASRNRDSTEASF
-	many	TRBJ2-7	TRBV28	TGTGCCAGCAGTTTAAGGGGGACCAACACCTACGAGCAGTACTTC	CASSLRGTNTYEQYF
TRBD1	few	TRBJ1-1	TRBV30	TGTGCCTGGAGGGGTTTACTGACAGGGACGACACGGGGAGCTTTCTTT	CAWRGLLTGTTRGAFF
-	many	TRBJ2-7	TRBV7-2	TGTGCCAGCAGCTTAGGGTTGGGACCATCCGAGCAGTACTTC	CASSLGLGPSEQYF
-	many	TRBJ2-5	TRBV9	TGTGCCAGCAGCCCCCCGATAGGCAAAGAGACCCAGTACTTC	CASSPPIGKETQYF
TRBD1	many	TRBJ2-7	TRBV5-1	TGCGCCAGCAGCGGACAGGGGCCGGTCTACGAGCAGTACTTC	CASSGQGPVYEQYF
TRBD2	few	TRBJ2-1	TRBV7-6	TGTGCCAGCAGCACACTAGCGGGAGCTTTCTACAATGAGCAGTTCTTC	CASSTLAGAFYNEQFF
-	many	TRBJ2-2	TRBV27	TGTGCCAGCACGAACACCGGGGAGCTGTTTTTT	CASTNTGELFF
TRBD2	many	TRBJ2-1	TRBV20-1	TGCAGTGCTAGAGATCTTGGCGGGAGTTCTGGGAACAATGAGCAGTTCTTC	CSARDLGGSSGNNEQFF
-	few	TRBJ1-1	TRBV29-1	TGCAGCTTCGGACGGAGCACTGAAGCTTTCTTT	CSFGRSTEAFF
TRBD1	-	TRBJ1-4	TRBV7-2	TGTGCCAGCAGCCGCCGACAGGGGCGAGAAAAACTGTTTTTT	CASSRRQGREKLFF
TRBD2	few	TRBJ2-1	TRBV7-9	TGTGCCACGGACGGCGGGAGGGCCAGTAATGAGCAGTTCTTC	CATDGGRASNEQFF
TRBD2	many	TRBJ2-1	TRBV9	TGTGCCAGCACCCCCCAGCCCGGGGGGTCGAATGAGCAGTTCTTC	CASTPQPGGSNEQFF
TRBD2	few	TRBJ2-3	TRBV4-3	TGCGCCAGCAGCCAAAGTAGCGGGACTTCCACAGATACGCAGTATTTT	CASSQSSGTSTDTQYF
-	many	TRBJ2-7	TRBV27	TGTGCCAGCGGTCAGGACGCGCCCTACGAGCAGTACTTC	CASGQDAPYEQYF
-	many	TRBJ1-1	TRBV7-9	TGTGCCAGCAGCTTAGGAAGTACGCCATCTGAAGCTTTCTTT	CASSLGSTPSEAFF
-	-	TRBJ2-1	TRBV6-1	TGTGCCAGCAGTGAAAGTTGGGGTGTGAATGAGCAGTTCTTC	CASSESWGVNEQFF
TRBD1	many	TRBJ2-7	TRBV20-1	TGCAGTGCAAGGACAGGGAATGTACGCTACGAGCAGTACTTC	CSARTGNVRYEQYF
-	-	TRBJ1-2	TRBV4-1	TGCGCCAGCAGCCAAGCTGGACAAGGATACTATGGCTACACCTTC	CASSQAGQGYYGYTF
-	many	TRBJ1-1	TRBV6-5	TGTGCCAGCAGTTATAGCGTCGGGGTCACTGAAGCTTTCTTT	CASSYSVGVTEAFF
TRBD2	-	TRBJ2-7	TRBV3-1	TGTGCCAGCAGCGAAACACTAGCGGCCCAATCCTACGAGCAGTACTTC	CASSETLAAQSYEQYF
TRBD1	-	TRBJ2-2	TRBV7-2	TGTGCCAGCAGCTTAGGGGGGACAGGGGCTGCCGGGGAGCTGTTTTTT	CASSLGGTGAAGELFF
TRBD1	many	TRBJ1-1	TRBV11-2	TGTGCCAGCAGCGCGCGTCCCGGGACAGGTTTAAACACTGAAGCTTTCTTT	CASSARPGTGLNTEAFF
-	few	TRBJ1-1	TRBV9	TGTGCCAGCAGCCCGGACCCCGCCCTGGAGGCTTTCTTT	CASSPDPALEAFF
TRBD1	many	TRBJ2-4	TRBV7-9	TGTGCCAGCAGCAACCGCGGGACAGGGGAGGACATTCAGTACTTC	CASSNRGTGEDIQYF
-	many	TRBJ2-7	TRBV12-3/TRBV12-4	TGTGCCAGCAGTTTCCAGCCAGTCTACGAGCAGTACTTC	CASSFQPVYEQYF
-	many	TRBJ1-6	TRBV6-1	TGTGCCAGCATCGGGGGGTCTTTGTCACCCCTCCACTTT	CASIGGSLSPLHF
-	many	TRBJ1-2	TRBV20-1	TGCAGTGCTAGCCAAACTCGGACTAACTATGGCTACACCTTC	CSASQTRTNYGYTF
-	many	TRBJ2-1	TRBV11-2	TGTGCCAGCAGCCCTAAAATAACCTACAATGAGCAGTTCTTC	CASSPKITYNEQFF
TRBD1	few	TRBJ2-1	TRBV18	TGTGCCAGCTCAATCGACAGGGGGCACAATGAGCAGTTCTTC	CASSIDRGHNEQFF
TRBD2	-	TRBJ2-1	TRBV7-9	TGTGCCAGCAGCTCCACGGGGGGACTAGCGTTCCCCTACAATGAGCAGTTCTTC	CASSSTGGLAFPYNEQFF
-	many	TRBJ1-1	TRBV7-2	TGTGCCAGCAGCTTAGGGGGGAGAGGTGAAGCTTTCTTT	CASSLGGRGEAFF
-	many	TRBJ2-7	TRBV5-1	TGCGCCAGCAGCTCGGGGACCTACGAGCAGTACTTC	CASSSGTYEQYF
-	few	TRBJ2-2	TRBV28	TGTGCCACCGGGAGCGGAATCACCGGGGAGCTGTTTTTT	CATGSGITGELFF
-	many	TRBJ2-1	TRBV20-1	TGCAGTGCGTGGACAGCAGTCTACAATGAGCAGTTCTTC	CSAWTAVYNEQFF
TRBD2	many	TRBJ2-1	TRBV12-3/TRBV12-4	TGTGCCAGCACCCCCTGGACTAGCAAGAATGAGCAGTTCTTC	CASTPWTSKNEQFF
-	many	TRBJ2-1	TRBV6-1	TGTGCCAGCATGAGAGCCCCTTCCTACAATGAGCAGTTCTTC	CASMRAPSYNEQFF
-	-	TRBJ2-6	TRBV5-1	TGCGCCAGCAGCCGGGGACCTGGAACCTCTGGGGCCAACGTCCTGACTTTC	CASSRGPGTSGANVLTF
TRBD1	few	TRBJ1-2	TRBV24-1	TGTGCCACCAGTGAGGGACAGGGGCGAGGCTACACCTTC	CATSEGQGRGYTF
TRBD1	-	TRBJ2-3	TRBV24-1	TGTGCCACCAGTGACGGACAGGGGTCATCCGATACGCAGTATTTT	CATSDGQGSSDTQYF
TRBD2	few	TRBJ2-3	TRBV7-3	TGTGCCAGCAGCTCGTGGGGCGGGGGTGGCACAGATACGCAGTATTTT	CASSSWGGGGTDTQYF
-	many	TRBJ2-7	TRBV18	TGTGCCAGCTCACCATCGACGGGGAGTAACTACGAGCAGTACTTC	CASSPSTGSNYEQYF